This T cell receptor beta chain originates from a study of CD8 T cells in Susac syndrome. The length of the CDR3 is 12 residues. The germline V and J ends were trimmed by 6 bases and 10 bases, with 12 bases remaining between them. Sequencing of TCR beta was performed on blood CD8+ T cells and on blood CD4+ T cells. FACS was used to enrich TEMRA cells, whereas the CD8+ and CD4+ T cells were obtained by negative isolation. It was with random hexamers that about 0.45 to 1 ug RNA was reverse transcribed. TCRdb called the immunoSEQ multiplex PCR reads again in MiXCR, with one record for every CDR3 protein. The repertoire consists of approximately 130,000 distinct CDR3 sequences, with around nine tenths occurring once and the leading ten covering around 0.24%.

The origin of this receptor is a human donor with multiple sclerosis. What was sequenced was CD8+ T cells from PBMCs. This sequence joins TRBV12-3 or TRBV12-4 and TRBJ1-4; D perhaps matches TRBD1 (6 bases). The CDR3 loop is CASSPEGGKLFF. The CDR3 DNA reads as TGTGCCAGCAGCCCGGAGGGGGGAAAACTGTTTTTT.